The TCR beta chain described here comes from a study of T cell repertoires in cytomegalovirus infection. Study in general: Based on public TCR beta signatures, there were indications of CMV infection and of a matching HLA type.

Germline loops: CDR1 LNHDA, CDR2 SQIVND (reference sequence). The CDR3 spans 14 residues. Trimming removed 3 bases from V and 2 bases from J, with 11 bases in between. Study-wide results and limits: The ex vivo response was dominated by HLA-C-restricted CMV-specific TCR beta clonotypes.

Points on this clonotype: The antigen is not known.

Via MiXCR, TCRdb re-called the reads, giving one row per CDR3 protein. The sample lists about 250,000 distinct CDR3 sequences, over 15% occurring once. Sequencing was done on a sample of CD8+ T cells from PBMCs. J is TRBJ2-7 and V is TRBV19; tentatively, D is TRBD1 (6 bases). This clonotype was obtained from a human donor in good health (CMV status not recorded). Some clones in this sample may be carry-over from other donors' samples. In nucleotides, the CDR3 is TGTGCCAGTAGTATTACAGGGACCCCCTACGAGCAGTACTTC. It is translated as CASSITGTPYEQYF.